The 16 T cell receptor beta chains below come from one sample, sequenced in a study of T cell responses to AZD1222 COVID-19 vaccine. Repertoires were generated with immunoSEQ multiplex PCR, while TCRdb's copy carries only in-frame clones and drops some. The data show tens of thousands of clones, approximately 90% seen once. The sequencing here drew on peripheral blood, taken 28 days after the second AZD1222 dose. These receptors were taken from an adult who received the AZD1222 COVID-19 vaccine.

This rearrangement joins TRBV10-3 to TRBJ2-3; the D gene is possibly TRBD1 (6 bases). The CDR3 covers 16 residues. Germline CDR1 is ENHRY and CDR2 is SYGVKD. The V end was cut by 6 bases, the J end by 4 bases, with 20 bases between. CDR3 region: CAISHPRQEVSDTQYF. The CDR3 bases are TGTGCCATCAGCCACCCAAGACAGGAGGTGTCAGATACGCAGTATTTT.

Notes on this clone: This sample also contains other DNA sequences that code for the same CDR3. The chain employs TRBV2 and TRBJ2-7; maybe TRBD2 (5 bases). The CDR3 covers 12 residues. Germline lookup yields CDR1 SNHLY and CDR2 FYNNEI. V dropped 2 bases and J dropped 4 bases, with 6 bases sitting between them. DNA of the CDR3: TGTGCCAGCAGTGAACGCGGGTACGAGCAGTACTTC. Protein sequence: CASSERGYEQYF.

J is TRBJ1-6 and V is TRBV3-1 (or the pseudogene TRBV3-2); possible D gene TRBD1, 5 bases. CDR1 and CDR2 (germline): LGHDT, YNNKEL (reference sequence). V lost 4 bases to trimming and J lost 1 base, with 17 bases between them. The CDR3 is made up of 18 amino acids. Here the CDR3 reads CASSRTQGQGSYNSPLHF. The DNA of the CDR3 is TGTGCCAGCAGCCGAACCCAGGGCCAAGGGTCCTATAATTCACCCCTCCACTTT.

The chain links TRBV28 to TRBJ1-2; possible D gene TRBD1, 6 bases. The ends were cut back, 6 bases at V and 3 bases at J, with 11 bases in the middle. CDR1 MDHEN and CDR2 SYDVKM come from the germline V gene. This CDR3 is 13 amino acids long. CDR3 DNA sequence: TGTGCCAGCAGGACGGGACAAGACTATGGCTACACCTTC. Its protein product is CASRTGQDYGYTF.

CDR3 sequence (DNA): TGCGCCAGCAGCCGACAAGAGAACACTGAAGCTTTCTTT. Encoded protein: CASSRQENTEAFF. This chain joins TRBV5-1 and TRBJ1-1; no clear D. CDR3 length equals 13 residues. The germline CDR1 and CDR2 sequences are SGHRS and YFSETQ. The V gene lost 4 bases and the J gene lost 1 base, with 8 bases spanning the gap.

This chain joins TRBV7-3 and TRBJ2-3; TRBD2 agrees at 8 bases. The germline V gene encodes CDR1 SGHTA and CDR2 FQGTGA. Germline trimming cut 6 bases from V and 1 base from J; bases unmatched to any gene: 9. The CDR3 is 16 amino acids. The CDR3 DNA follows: TGTGCCAGCAGGCCCGGGGGGGGCCGAGGCACAGATACGCAGTATTTT. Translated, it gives CASRPGGGRGTDTQYF.

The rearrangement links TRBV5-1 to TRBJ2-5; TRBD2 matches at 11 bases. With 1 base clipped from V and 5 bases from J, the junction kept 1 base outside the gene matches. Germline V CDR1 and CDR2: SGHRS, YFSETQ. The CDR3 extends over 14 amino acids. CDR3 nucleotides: TGCGCCAGCAGCTTGACTAGCGGGGGTGAGACCCAGTACTTC. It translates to CASSLTSGGETQYF.

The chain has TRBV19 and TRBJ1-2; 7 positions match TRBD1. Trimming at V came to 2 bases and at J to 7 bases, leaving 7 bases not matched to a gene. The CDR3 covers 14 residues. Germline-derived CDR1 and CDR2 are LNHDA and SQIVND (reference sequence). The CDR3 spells CASSIQQGSRGYTF. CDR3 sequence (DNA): TGTGCCAGTAGTATACAACAGGGGAGTCGTGGCTACACCTTC. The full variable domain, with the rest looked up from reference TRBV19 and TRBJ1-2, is DGGITQSPKYLFRKEGQNVTLSCEQNLNHDAMYWYRQDPGQGLRLIYYSQIVNDFQKGDIAEGYSVSREKKESFPLTVTSAQKNPTAFYLCASSIQQGSRGYTFGSGTRLTVV.

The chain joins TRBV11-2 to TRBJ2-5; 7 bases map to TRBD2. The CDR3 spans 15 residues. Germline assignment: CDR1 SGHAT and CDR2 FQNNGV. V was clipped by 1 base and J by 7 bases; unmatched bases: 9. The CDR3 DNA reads TGTGCCAGCAGCTTAGCTGGGGGGGTTGGAGGGACCCAGTACTTC. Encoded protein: CASSLAGGVGGTQYF.

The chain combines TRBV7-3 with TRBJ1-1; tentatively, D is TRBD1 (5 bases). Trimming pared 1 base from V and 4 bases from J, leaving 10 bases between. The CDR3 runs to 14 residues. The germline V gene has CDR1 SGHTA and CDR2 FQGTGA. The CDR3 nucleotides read TGTGCCAGCAGCTTAAGCCGGGGGAGCACTGAAGCTTTCTTT. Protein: CASSLSRGSTEAFF.

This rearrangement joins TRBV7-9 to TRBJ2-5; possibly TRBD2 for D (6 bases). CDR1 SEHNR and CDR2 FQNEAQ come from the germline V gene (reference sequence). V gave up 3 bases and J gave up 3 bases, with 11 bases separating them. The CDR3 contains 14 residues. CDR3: CASSFPGGEETQYF. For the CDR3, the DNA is TGTGCCAGCAGCTTTCCTGGAGGGGAAGAGACCCAGTACTTC. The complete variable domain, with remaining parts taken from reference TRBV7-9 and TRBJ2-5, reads DTGVSQNPRHKITKRGQNVTFRCDPISEHNRLYWYRQTLGQGPEFLTYFQNEAQLEKSRLLSDRFSAERPKGSFSTLEIQRTEQGDSAMYLCASSFPGGEETQYFGPGTRLLVL.

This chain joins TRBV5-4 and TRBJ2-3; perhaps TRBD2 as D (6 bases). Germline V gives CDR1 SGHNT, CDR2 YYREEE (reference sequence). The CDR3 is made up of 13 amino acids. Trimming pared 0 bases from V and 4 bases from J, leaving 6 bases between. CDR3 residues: CASSLERADTQYF. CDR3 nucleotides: TGTGCCAGCAGCTTGGAGCGGGCAGATACGCAGTATTTT.

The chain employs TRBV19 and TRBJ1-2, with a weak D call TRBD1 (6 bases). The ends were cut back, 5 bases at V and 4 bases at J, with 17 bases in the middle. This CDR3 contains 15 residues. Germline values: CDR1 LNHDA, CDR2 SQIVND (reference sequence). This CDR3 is CASSSTGQLLYGYTF. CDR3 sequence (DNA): TGTGCCAGTAGTTCGACAGGACAGCTACTCTATGGCTACACCTTC.

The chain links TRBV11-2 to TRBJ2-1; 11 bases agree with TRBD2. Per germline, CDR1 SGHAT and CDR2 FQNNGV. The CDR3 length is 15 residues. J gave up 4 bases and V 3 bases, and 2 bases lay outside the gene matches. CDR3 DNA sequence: TGTGCCAGCAGCTTCACTAGCGGGGGATACAATGAGCAGTTCTTC. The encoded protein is CASSFTSGGYNEQFF. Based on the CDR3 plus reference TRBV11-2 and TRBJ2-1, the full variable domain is EAGVAQSPRYKIIEKRQSVAFWCNPISGHATLYWYQQILGQGPKLLIQFQNNGVVDDSQLPKDRFSAERLKGVDSTLKIQPAKLEDSAVYLCASSFTSGGYNEQFFGPGTRLTVL.

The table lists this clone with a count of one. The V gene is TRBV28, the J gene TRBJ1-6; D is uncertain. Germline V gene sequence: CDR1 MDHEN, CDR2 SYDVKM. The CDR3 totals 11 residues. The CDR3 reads CARSYNSPLHF. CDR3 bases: TGTGCACGATCCTATAATTCACCCCTCCACTTT.

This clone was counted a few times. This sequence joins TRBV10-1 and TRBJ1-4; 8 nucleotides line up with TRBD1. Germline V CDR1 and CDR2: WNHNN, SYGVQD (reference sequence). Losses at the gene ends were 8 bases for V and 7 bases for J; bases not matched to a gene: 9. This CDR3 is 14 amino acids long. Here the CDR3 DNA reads TGCGCCAGCTCCACAGGGGGTCTCGGTGAAAAACTGTTTTTT. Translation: CASSTGGLGEKLFF.